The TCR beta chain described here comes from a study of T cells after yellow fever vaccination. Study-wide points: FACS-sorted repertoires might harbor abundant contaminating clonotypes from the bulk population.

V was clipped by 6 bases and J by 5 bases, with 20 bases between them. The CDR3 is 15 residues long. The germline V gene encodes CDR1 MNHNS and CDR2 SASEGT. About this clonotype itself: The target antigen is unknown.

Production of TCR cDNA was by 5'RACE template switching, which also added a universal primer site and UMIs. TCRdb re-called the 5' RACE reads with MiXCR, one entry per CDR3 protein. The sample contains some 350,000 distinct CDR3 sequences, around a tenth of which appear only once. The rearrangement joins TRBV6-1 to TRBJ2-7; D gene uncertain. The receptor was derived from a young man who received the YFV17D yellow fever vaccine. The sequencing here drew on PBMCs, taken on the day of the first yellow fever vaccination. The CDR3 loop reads CASSPKLGTYNEQYF. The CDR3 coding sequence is TGTGCCAGCAGCCCGAAACTTGGAACATACAACGAGCAGTACTTC.